This T cell receptor (beta chain) was profiled in a study of blood T cell repertoires in COVID-19. The assay was immunoSEQ multiplex PCR, and TCRdb's table has in-frame clones only and misses some. The sample contains some 330,000 clones, over 85% of which appear only once. The trim removed 4 bases at V and 5 bases at J, leaving 7 bases unmatched. The germline V gene encodes CDR1 LGHDT and CDR2 YNNKEL (reference sequence). The CDR3 length is 15 residues. The sample taken for sequencing was peripheral blood. This sequence joins TRBV3-1 (or the pseudogene TRBV3-2) and TRBJ2-5; 10 positions match TRBD1. The clonotype comes from a woman aged 30 to 39 with COVID-19, enrolled during active disease. The CDR3 DNA sequence: TGTGCCAGCAGCCCTGACAGGGGGCGTTGGGAGACCCAGTACTTC. It translates to CASSPDRGRWETQYF.